The clone carrying this T cell receptor (beta chain) was seen only a few times. Antigen unknown. The source of the sample is a study of metastatic and nonmetastatic thyroid tumors. Points from the study as a whole: Relative to benign nodules, malignant thyroid tumors were reportedly characterized by significantly elevated TCR beta diversity in blood and tumor.

TCRdb re-called the PCR reads through MiXCR. This sample has about 6,000 clones, with 30% found just once. There were no patients who had received any treatment before thyroid surgery. Trimming stripped 2 bases from V and 3 bases from J, with 18 bases between. Germline CDR1 reads MNHEY; CDR2 reads SVGEGT. The CDR3 is 17 residues long. The material sequenced was adjacent normal tissue. V usage is TRBV6-2 or TRBV6-3 and J usage is TRBJ2-3; D unclear. This sequence was found in a female donor with papillary thyroid cancer or a benign thyroid nodule (not recorded which). Some clones in this sample may be carry-over from other donors' samples. The DNA for the CDR3 is TGTGCCAGCAGTTACAATGTCGGCTACCCCTCAACAGATACGCAGTATTTT. Protein product: CASSYNVGYPSTDTQYF.